The 26 T cell receptor beta chains below come from one sample, sequenced in a study of blood T cells in healthy people across ages. Sample-barcoded 5' priming and a J-beta primer mix drove a second PCR of roughly 7 to 11 cycles. TCRdb independently ran MiXCR on the 5' RACE reads; one entry per CDR3 protein. The sample has 1.5 million to 2 million distinct CDR3 sequences; approximately 50% are singletons. The sequenced sample was blood. The receptors originated from a woman between 35 and 50 years old in good health.

The chain recombines TRBV20-1 with TRBJ2-3, with D possibly matching TRBD1 (5 bases). The germline V gene has CDR1 DFQATT and CDR2 SNEGSKA (reference sequence). The CDR3 spans 16 residues. V lost 0 bases and J lost 6, with 19 bases in between. CDR3 residues: CSARDRGLSNPDTQYF. In DNA form, the CDR3 reads TGCAGTGCTAGAGATAGGGGCCTCTCAAATCCCGATACGCAGTATTTT.

About this clonotype itself: An end of the junction does not agree with germline; a read error may underlie this. The CDR3 here is CASSLGGQQGTQYF. As DNA, the CDR3 is TGTGCTAGCAGCTTAGGGGGACAACAGGGGACCCAGTACTTC. The chain links TRBV7-7 to TRBJ2-7; D is possibly TRBD1 (6 bases). The end of the DNA is better explained by TRBJ2-5, so the J call may be wrong. CDR1 is SSHAT, CDR2 FNYEAQ, per germline (reference sequence). The CDR3 totals 14 residues.

Regarding this clonotype: This likely comes from a read error, as the CDR3 has no conserved phenylalanine or tryptophan at its end. The chain recombines TRBV4-3 with TRBJ2-3, with D possibly matching TRBD1 (5 bases). The CDR3 has 16 residues. Germline values: CDR1 LGHNA, CDR2 YSLEER. Trimming left V 0 bases short and J 0 bases short, with 10 bases between. Here the CDR3 reads CASSQDGRASTDTQYY. CDR3 DNA: TGCGCCAGCAGCCAAGACGGCAGGGCCAGCACAGATACGCAGTATTAT.

This clonotype has just a few counts. This rearrangement joins TRBV6-2 or TRBV6-3 to TRBJ2-7; the D gene could be TRBD1 or TRBD2 (6 bases each). Trimming removed 5 bases from V and 4 bases from J, with 15 bases in between. This CDR3 has 14 residues. Germline CDR1 is MNHEY and CDR2 is SVGEGT. The CDR3 protein is CASSRPEGGYEQYF. CDR3 nucleotides: TGTGCCAGCAGTCGACCCGAAGGGGGGTACGAGCAGTACTTC.

This rearrangement joins TRBV29-1 to TRBJ2-7; D assignment may be TRBD1 or TRBD2 (6 bases each). Trimming removed 3 bases at V and 7 bases at J, with 22 bases between. Germline loops: CDR1 SQVTM, CDR2 ANQGSEA. There are 15 residues in the CDR3. This CDR3 is CSVERGAFGRNEQYF. The CDR3 nucleotides are TGCAGCGTTGAGAGGGGGGCCTTCGGCAGGAATGAGCAGTACTTC.

Notes on this clonotype: This may be a read error, as it is one base from a much larger clone. The chain combines TRBV5-1 with TRBJ1-2; TRBD1 is a possible D gene (5 bases). The CDR3 has 14 residues. V was trimmed by 3 bases and J by 6 bases, leaving 15 bases between them. The germline gives CDR1 SGHRS, CDR2 YFSETQ. Here the CDR3 reads CASSSGQEAHGYTF. CDR3 nucleotides: TGCGCCAGCAGCTCGGGGCAGGAGGCGCATGGCTACACCTTC.

CDR3 sequence: CSAPGTGGNYGYTF. The DNA of the CDR3 is TGCAGTGCTCCGGGGACAGGGGGAAACTATGGCTACACCTTC. The chain combines TRBV20-1 with TRBJ1-2; 11 nucleotides line up with TRBD1. The germline gives CDR1 DFQATT, CDR2 SNEGSKA (reference sequence). The CDR3 has 14 amino acids. Trimming cost V 5 bases and J 2 bases; bases outside gene matches: 4.

The table lists this clonotype with a count of one. Given a much more abundant clone one base away, this may be a read error. The chain links TRBV12-3 or TRBV12-4 to TRBJ2-3; D might be TRBD1 (5 bases). V was clipped by 8 bases and J by 1 base, with 16 bases between them. The CDR3 loop spans 15 amino acids. The CDR3 is CASAGQGAGTDTQYF. CDR3 coding DNA: TGTGCCAGCGCCGGGCAGGGTGCTGGCACAGATACGCAGTATTTT.

This chain links TRBV11-2 with TRBJ2-3, with 10 bases fitting TRBD2. Germline lookup yields CDR1 SGHAT and CDR2 FQNNGV. There are 15 residues in the CDR3. The J segment lost 6 bases and the V segment lost 5 bases, leaving 8 bases of the junction unmatched. CDR3 coding DNA: TGTGCCAGCAGCCGAGCGGGGGGGCCGAGGGATACGCAGTATTTT. Residues: CASSRAGGPRDTQYF.

The gene calls are TRBV20-1 and TRBJ2-3; TRBD1 aligns across 8 bases. Germline V CDR1 and CDR2: DFQATT, SNEGSKA (reference sequence). V shed 3 bases and J 4 bases; nucleotides not matched to a gene: 12. CDR3 length: 16 amino acids. The CDR3 spells CSASRRQGSTADTQYF. CDR3 DNA: TGCAGTGCTAGTCGAAGACAGGGGAGTACTGCAGATACGCAGTATTTT.

This clonotype has more than one count but fewer than ten. This chain links TRBV7-9 with TRBJ2-3; a weak D match, TRBD2 (7 bases). The V end lost 5 bases, the J end lost 0 bases, and 15 bases lay between the germline ends. Germline V lookup: CDR1 SEHNR, CDR2 FQNEAQ (reference sequence). The CDR3 is 16 amino acids. CDR3 in DNA: TGTGCCAGCAGCGCAAGGGGGGGGTATAGCACAGATACGCAGTATTTT. Encoded protein: CASSARGGYSTDTQYF.

This chain links TRBV20-1 with TRBJ2-5; TRBD2 aligns across 10 bases. J was trimmed by 2 bases and V by 4 bases; bases with no gene match: 7. Looked up from germline, CDR1 is DFQATT and CDR2 is SNEGSKA (reference sequence). The CDR3 length is 15 residues. The CDR3 region has the DNA TGCAGTGCTACTGCACTAGCGGGGTTTCAAGAGACCCAGTACTTC. This translates into CSATALAGFQETQYF.

V gene TRBV27 combines with J gene TRBJ1-1; possible D gene TRBD1, 5 bases. The V gene's germline CDR1 is MNHEY and CDR2 SMNVEV (reference sequence). The CDR3 spans 15 residues. V was pared by 6 bases and J by 5 bases, with 19 bases between. The CDR3: CASRGGRRRRTEAFF. CDR3 sequence (DNA): TGTGCCAGCAGGGGGGGTCGGAGACGGCGAACTGAAGCTTTCTTT.

The chain carries TRBV28 and TRBJ1-2; D not resolved. The CDR3 runs to 13 residues. Deletions cut 4 bases from V and 8 bases from J, with 14 bases between. Per germline, CDR1 MDHEN and CDR2 SYDVKM. CDR3 residues: CASSSRTPEGYTF. CDR3 nucleotide sequence: TGTGCCAGCAGTTCCCGGACCCCTGAGGGCTACACCTTC.

V gene TRBV18 combines with J gene TRBJ1-4; a weak D match, TRBD1 (6 bases). CDR1 is KGHSH and CDR2 is LQKENI in the germline V gene. CDR3 length: 14 residues. Trimming left V 5 bases short and J 0 bases short, with 7 bases between. The DNA for the CDR3 is TGTGCCAGCTCAGAGGGGGCAACTAATGAAAAACTGTTTTTT. As protein: CASSEGATNEKLFF.

The chain employs TRBV29-1 and TRBJ1-5; the D is unclear. Germline V gene lookup returns CDR1 SQVTM and CDR2 ANQGSEA. V shed 0 bases and J shed 9 bases, with 9 bases lying between them. CDR3 length: 12 amino acids. The chain's CDR3 is CSVEEADSPQHF. The CDR3 DNA sequence: TGCAGCGTTGAAGAGGCCGATTCGCCCCAGCATTTT.

The rearrangement joins TRBV6-5 to TRBJ1-4; D remains unclear. The CDR3 totals 16 residues. The germline V gene encodes CDR1 MNHEY and CDR2 SVGAGI. V gave up 6 bases and J gave up 8 bases, with 22 bases separating them. This chain's CDR3 is CASRPLSEGIMEKLFF. The CDR3 region has the DNA TGTGCCAGCAGGCCCCTGTCGGAGGGTATAATGGAAAAACTGTTTTTT.

There are a few counts of this clonotype. This chain joins TRBV7-2 and TRBJ2-5; maybe TRBD1 (5 bases). V was shortened by 1 base and J by 1 base, with 10 bases between the two germline ends. The CDR3 consists of 15 residues. In germline, CDR1 is SGHTA, CDR2 FQGNSA. CDR3 in DNA: TGTGCCAGCAGCTTAGTTTCAGGGCTCCAAGAGACCCAGTACTTC. This translates into CASSLVSGLQETQYF.

The rearrangement uses TRBV6-5 and TRBJ1-2; D unresolved. The CDR3 has 14 residues. Trimming shortened V by 5 bases and J by 6 bases, and 16 bases separated the two germline ends. Germline V gene lookup returns CDR1 MNHEY and CDR2 SVGAGI. The CDR3 DNA sequence: TGTGCCAGCAGTGACCTCACTGGGCAGAATGGCTACACCTTC. The encoded protein is CASSDLTGQNGYTF.

The chain is built from TRBV20-1 and TRBJ1-4; D uncertain. This CDR3 is 15 amino acids long. CDR1 and CDR2 from the germline V gene are DFQATT and SNEGSKA (reference sequence). V gave up 3 bases and J gave up 0 bases, with 11 bases separating them. The CDR3 here is CSASGDKTTNEKLFF. Here the CDR3 DNA reads TGCAGTGCTAGCGGTGACAAGACAACTAATGAAAAACTGTTTTTT.

This clonotype was seen a handful of times. V is TRBV20-1 and J is TRBJ2-3; perhaps TRBD1 as D (6 bases). Trimming removed 5 bases at V and 10 bases at J, with 16 bases between. The V gene's germline CDR1 is DFQATT and CDR2 SNEGSKA (reference sequence). CDR3 length equals 12 residues. The CDR3 reads CSAYLQGNAQYF. The CDR3, as DNA: TGCAGTGCTTACTTACAGGGTAACGCGCAGTATTTT.

In this sample, this clonotype turned up many times. The chain joins TRBV29-1 to TRBJ2-3; the match to TRBD2 covers 11 bases. V shed 0 bases, J shed 9 bases, and the junction held 5 bases outside the gene matches. This CDR3 region has 14 residues. CDR1 and CDR2 (germline): SQVTM, ANQGSEA. The CDR3, as DNA: TGCAGCGTTGAAGAAGTTCTAGCGGGGGGAACGCAGTATTTT. Translated: CSVEEVLAGGTQYF.

This clonotype was counted a few times. A much bigger clone sits one base away, suggesting this may be a read error. The V gene is TRBV7-3, the J gene TRBJ2-5; possibly TRBD1 for D (5 bases). CDR3 length: 14 residues. V gave up 3 bases and J gave up 11 bases, with 19 bases separating them. CDR1 is SGHTA, CDR2 FQGTGA, per germline. CDR3 nucleotide sequence: TGTGCCAGCAGCTTTACAGGAGCTGGTAATGAGCAGTACTTC. Protein: CASSFTGAGNEQYF.

Here the CDR3 DNA reads TGCAGTGCTAGATCGCGGGGCCTCTGGGGTATATGGGACACTGAAGCTTTCTTT. Translating gives CSARSRGLWGIWDTEAFF. The rearrangement uses TRBV20-1 and TRBJ1-1, with D perhaps TRBD1 (5 bases). Germline V CDR1 and CDR2: DFQATT, SNEGSKA (reference sequence). The CDR3 has 18 amino acids. Trimming cost V 2 bases and J 3 bases, with 25 bases left between them.

The rearrangement joins TRBV12-3 or TRBV12-4 to TRBJ2-3; maybe TRBD2 (5 bases). The ends were cut back, 3 bases at V and 2 bases at J, with 9 bases in the middle. The CDR3 runs 14 residues. CDR3: CASSFRTDTDTQYF. In DNA form, the CDR3 reads TGTGCCAGCAGTTTTAGGACTGACACAGATACGCAGTATTTT.

V and J are TRBV6-5 and TRBJ2-5, with TRBD1 matching over 7 bases. CDR1 and CDR2 from the germline V gene are MNHEY and SVGAGI. J was trimmed by 4 bases and V by 4 bases; bases with no gene match: 6. The CDR3 consists of 14 residues. The CDR3 here is CASSFTGAGETQYF. The CDR3 DNA is TGTGCCAGCAGTTTTACAGGGGCTGGAGAGACCCAGTACTTC.